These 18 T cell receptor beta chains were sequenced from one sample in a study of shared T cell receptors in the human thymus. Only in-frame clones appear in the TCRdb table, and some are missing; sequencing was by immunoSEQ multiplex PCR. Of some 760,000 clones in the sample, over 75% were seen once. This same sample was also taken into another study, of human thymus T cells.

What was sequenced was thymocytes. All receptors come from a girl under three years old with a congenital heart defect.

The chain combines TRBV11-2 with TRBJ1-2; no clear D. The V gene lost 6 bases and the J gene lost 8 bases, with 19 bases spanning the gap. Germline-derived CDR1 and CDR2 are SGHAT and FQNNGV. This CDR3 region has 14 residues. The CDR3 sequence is CASSSPLYRYGYTF. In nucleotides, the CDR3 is TGTGCCAGCAGTTCCCCGCTCTATCGGTACGGCTACACCTTC. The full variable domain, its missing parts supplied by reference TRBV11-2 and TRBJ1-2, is EAGVAQSPRYKIIEKRQSVAFWCNPISGHATLYWYQQILGQGPKLLIQFQNNGVVDDSQLPKDRFSAERLKGVDSTLKIQPAKLEDSAVYLCASSSPLYRYGYTFGSGTRLTVV.

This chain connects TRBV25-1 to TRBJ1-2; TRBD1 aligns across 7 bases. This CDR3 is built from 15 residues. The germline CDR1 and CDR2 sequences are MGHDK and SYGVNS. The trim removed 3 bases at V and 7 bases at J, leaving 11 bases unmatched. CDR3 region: CASSEGDREAVGYTF. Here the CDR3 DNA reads TGTGCCAGCAGTGAGGGAGACAGGGAAGCAGTTGGCTACACCTTC.

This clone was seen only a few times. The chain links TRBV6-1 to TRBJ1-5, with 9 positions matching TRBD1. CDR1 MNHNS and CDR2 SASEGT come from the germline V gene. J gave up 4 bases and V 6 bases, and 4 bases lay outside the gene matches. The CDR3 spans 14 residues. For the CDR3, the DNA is TGTGCCAGCAGAGGACAGGGGCAGAATCAGCCCCAGCATTTT. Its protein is CASRGQGQNQPQHF.

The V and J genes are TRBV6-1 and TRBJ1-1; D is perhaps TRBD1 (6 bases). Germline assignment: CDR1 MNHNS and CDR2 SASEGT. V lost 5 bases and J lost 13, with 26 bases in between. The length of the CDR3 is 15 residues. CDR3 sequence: CASSSHEGGAVFVFF. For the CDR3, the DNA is TGTGCCAGCAGTTCCCACGAGGGGGGGGCAGTTTTTGTTTTCTTT.

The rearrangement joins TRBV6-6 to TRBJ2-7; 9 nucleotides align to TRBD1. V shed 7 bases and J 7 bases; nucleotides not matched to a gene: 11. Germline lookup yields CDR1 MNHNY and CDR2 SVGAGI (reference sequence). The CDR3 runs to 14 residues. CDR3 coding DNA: TGTGCCAGCACCCCCGGGGACAGGGCTTGGGAGCAGTACTTC. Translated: CASTPGDRAWEQYF.

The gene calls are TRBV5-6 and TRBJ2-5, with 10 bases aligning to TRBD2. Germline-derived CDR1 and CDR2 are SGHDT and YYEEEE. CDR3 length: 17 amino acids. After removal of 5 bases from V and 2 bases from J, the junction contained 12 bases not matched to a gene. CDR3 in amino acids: CASSLAGAEHGQETQYF. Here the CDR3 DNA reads TGTGCCAGCAGTCTAGCGGGGGCCGAGCACGGGCAAGAGACCCAGTACTTC.

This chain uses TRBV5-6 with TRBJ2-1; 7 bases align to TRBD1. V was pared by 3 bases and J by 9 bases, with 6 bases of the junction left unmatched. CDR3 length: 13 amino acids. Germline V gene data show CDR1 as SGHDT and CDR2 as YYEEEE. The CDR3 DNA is TGTGCCAGCAGCTCACAGGGGTTGGGTGAGCAGTTCTTC. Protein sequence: CASSSQGLGEQFF. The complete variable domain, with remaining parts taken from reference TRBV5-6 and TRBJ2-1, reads DAGVTQSPTHLIKTRGQQVTLRCSPKSGHDTVSWYQQALGQGPQFIFQYYEEEERQRGNFPDRFSGHQFPNYSSELNVNALLLGDSALYLCASSSQGLGEQFFGPGTRLTVL.

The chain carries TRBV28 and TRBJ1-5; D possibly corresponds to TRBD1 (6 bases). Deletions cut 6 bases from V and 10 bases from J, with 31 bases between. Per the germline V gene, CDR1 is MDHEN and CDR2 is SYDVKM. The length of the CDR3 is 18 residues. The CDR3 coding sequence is TGTGCCAGCAGCCTAGAGTTAAGGGGGTCGATCTTAACCAGTCCCCAGCATTTT. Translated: CASSLELRGSILTSPQHF.

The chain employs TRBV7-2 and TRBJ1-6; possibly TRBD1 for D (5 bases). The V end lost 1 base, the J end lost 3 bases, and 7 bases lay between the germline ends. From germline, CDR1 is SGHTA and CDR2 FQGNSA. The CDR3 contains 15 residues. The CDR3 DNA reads TGTGCCAGCAGCTTAGGACAGTTCTATAATTCACCCCTCCACTTT. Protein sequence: CASSLGQFYNSPLHF.

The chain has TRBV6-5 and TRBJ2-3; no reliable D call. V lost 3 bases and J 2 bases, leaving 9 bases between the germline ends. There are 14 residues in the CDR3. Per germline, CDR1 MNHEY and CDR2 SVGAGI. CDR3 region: CASSYFQDTDTQYF. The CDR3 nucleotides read TGTGCCAGCAGTTATTTCCAGGACACAGATACGCAGTATTTT.

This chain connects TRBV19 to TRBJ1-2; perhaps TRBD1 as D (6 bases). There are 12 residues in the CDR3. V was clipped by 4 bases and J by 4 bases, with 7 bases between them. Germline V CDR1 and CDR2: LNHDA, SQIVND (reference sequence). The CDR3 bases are TGTGCCAGTAGTAGGGACATCTATGGCTACACCTTC. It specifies CASSRDIYGYTF.

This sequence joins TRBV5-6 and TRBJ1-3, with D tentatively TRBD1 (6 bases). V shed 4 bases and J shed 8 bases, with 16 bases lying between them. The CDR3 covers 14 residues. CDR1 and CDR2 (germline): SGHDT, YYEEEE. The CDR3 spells CASSRSGAGDTIYF. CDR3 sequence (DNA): TGTGCCAGCAGCCGTTCAGGGGCGGGAGACACCATATATTTT. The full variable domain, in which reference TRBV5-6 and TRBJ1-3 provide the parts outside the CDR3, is DAGVTQSPTHLIKTRGQQVTLRCSPKSGHDTVSWYQQALGQGPQFIFQYYEEEERQRGNFPDRFSGHQFPNYSSELNVNALLLGDSALYLCASSRSGAGDTIYFGEGSWLTVV.

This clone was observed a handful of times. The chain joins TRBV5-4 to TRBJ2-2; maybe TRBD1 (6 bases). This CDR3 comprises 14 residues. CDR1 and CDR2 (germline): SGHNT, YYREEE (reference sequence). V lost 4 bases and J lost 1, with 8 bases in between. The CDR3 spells CASSPGQNTGELFF. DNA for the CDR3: TGTGCCAGCAGCCCGGGACAGAACACCGGGGAGCTGTTTTTT.

CDR3 DNA sequence: TGTGCCAGCAGCTTCTTGACTACTACCTACAATGAGCAGTTCTTC. Translated, it gives CASSFLTTTYNEQFF. The rearrangement links TRBV5-6 to TRBJ2-1, with a tentative D call TRBD2 (5 bases). Trimming pared 2 bases from V and 2 bases from J, leaving 11 bases between. The germline V gene encodes CDR1 SGHDT and CDR2 YYEEEE. The CDR3 is 15 residues long.

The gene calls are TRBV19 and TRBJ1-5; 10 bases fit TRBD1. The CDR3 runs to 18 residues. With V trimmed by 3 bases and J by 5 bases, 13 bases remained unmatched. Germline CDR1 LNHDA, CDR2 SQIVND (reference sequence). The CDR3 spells CASSMTGGPGQGDQPQHF. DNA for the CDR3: TGTGCCAGTAGTATGACAGGGGGCCCGGGGCAAGGAGATCAGCCCCAGCATTTT.

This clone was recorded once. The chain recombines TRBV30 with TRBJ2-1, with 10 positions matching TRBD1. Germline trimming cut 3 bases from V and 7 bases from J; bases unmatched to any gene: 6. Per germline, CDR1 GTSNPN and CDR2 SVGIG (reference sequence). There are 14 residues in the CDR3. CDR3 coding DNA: TGTGCCTGGAGGCCGGACAGGGGGTGGAATGAGCAGTTCTTC. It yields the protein CAWRPDRGWNEQFF.

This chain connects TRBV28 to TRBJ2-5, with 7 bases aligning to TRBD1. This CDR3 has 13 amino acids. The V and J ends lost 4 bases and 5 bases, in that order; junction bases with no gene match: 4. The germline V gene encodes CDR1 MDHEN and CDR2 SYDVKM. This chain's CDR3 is CASSWDSEETQYF. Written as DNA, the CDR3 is TGTGCCAGCAGTTGGGACAGTGAGGAGACCCAGTACTTC.

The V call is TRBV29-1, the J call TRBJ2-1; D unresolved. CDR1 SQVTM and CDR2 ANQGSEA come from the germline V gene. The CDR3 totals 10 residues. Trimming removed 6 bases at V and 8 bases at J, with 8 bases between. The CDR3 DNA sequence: TGCAGCGTAGCTTTCGATGAGCAGTTCTTC. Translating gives CSVAFDEQFF.